Here is one T cell receptor beta chain with its context. Its cognate antigen is unknown. Germline CDR1 reads SQVTM; CDR2 reads ANQGSEA. V was trimmed by 1 base and J by 4 bases, leaving 10 bases between them. The CDR3 length is 13 residues. TCRdb keeps only in-frame clones here, not all; method: immunoSEQ multiplex PCR. The sample has roughly 650,000 clones; 96% are singletons. This record comes from a study of shared clonotypes between healthy human individuals. Study-level information: The study used three CD4 naive, three CD4 memory, two CD8 naive and one CD8 memory plate per donor.

Overall study results and limits: Four donors shared approximately 5% of their naive CD4 clonotypes. Clonotypes shared by all four sorted-subset donors had higher generation probabilities than non-shared clonotypes.

CD45RO negativity and positive selection for CCR7 defined naive CD8 cells, a population that excluded terminally differentiated effector memory CD45RA+ cells. The specimen was naive CD8+ T cells sorted from blood. This clonotype originated in a woman younger than 45 in good health. This sequence joins TRBV29-1 and TRBJ1-2; possible D gene TRBD1, 5 bases. DNA of the CDR3: TGCAGCGTTGAAGTTCTGGACATCTATGGCTACACCTTC. As protein: CSVEVLDIYGYTF. The variable domain in full, with the rest retrieved from reference TRBV29-1 and TRBJ1-2, is SAVISQKPSRDICQRGTSLTIQCQVDSQVTMMFWYRQQPGQSLTLIATANQGSEATYESGFVIDKFPISRPNLTFSTLTVSNMSPEDSSIYLCSVEVLDIYGYTFGSGTRLTVV.